The 26 T cell receptor beta chains presented below share a single source sample, sequenced in a study of shared clonotypes between healthy human individuals. Positive CCR7 selection of CD45RO-negative cells yielded the naive CD8 cells, and terminally differentiated effector memory CD45RA+ cells were excluded. The method was immunoSEQ multiplex PCR; TCRdb's version includes in-frame clones alone and lacks a portion of them. In the table there are around 2.1 million clones, about 92% of which are singletons. The sequencing sample was made of naive CD8+ T cells from PBMCs. The receptors derive from a man between 18 and 35 years old in good health. Some clones in this sample may be carry-over from other donors' samples.

Turning to this clone: This same CDR3 is encoded by further DNA sequences in the sample. This chain joins TRBV11-2 and TRBJ2-7; 8 nucleotides match TRBD1. This CDR3 has 13 residues. Germline V gene sequence: CDR1 SGHAT, CDR2 FQNNGV. Losses at the gene ends were 5 bases for V and 5 bases for J; bases not matched to a gene: 5. CDR3 nucleotide sequence: TGTGCCAGCAGCCCGACAGGGGTCGACGAGCAGTACTTC. Protein product: CASSPTGVDEQYF.

The chain recombines TRBV19 with TRBJ2-7, with TRBD1 as a possible D gene (5 bases). Trimming removed 2 bases at V and 4 bases at J, with 12 bases between. The CDR3 sequence is 14 residues long. In germline, CDR1 is LNHDA, CDR2 SQIVND (reference sequence). CDR3 region: CASSIRGGQYEQYF. The CDR3 bases are TGTGCCAGTAGTATAAGGGGCGGTCAGTACGAGCAGTACTTC.

The gene calls are TRBV2 and TRBJ2-5; possible D gene TRBD2, 6 bases. The CDR3 runs to 16 residues. Trimming cost V 6 bases and J 1 base, with 18 bases left between them. Per germline, CDR1 SNHLY and CDR2 FYNNEI. The CDR3 is CASRKGLAGFQETQYF. The DNA for the CDR3 is TGTGCCAGCAGGAAGGGACTCGCCGGATTCCAAGAGACCCAGTACTTC.

For this clone: Different DNA sequences within this sample yield the same CDR3. The chain recombines TRBV27 with TRBJ1-1; D unresolved. V was cut by 6 bases and J by 2 bases, with 10 bases left in between. The CDR3 spans 13 residues. Germline CDR1 reads MNHEY; CDR2 reads SMNVEV (reference sequence). In DNA, the CDR3 is TGTGCCAGCAGCTGGGTAGTAAACACTGAAGCTTTCTTT. Translating it yields CASSWVVNTEAFF.

CDR3 residues: CASSVVSGGYYEQFF. The CDR3 bases are TGTGCCAGCAGCGTAGTCTCGGGGGGATACTATGAGCAGTTCTTC. This chain joins TRBV9 and TRBJ2-1; 7 bases agree with TRBD2. V lost 0 bases, J lost 8 bases, and 8 bases stayed unmatched. CDR3 length: 15 residues. The germline CDR1 and CDR2 sequences are SGDLS and YYNGEE.

To note about this clone: An end of the junction differs from the germline gene, which may be a read error. The chain joins TRBV2 to TRBJ2-7; D possibly uses TRBD1 or TRBD2 (6 bases each). The CDR3 totals 11 residues. Per germline, CDR1 SNHLY and CDR2 FYNNEI. CDR3 residues: CASSGAGQGFF. The CDR3 nucleotides read TGTGCCAGCAGTGGGGCGGGACAAGGGTTCTTC.

The chain combines TRBV5-6 with TRBJ2-1; weak D call: TRBD1 (6 bases). V lost 5 bases and J 1 base, leaving 16 bases between the germline ends. Germline V gene sequence: CDR1 SGHDT, CDR2 YYEEEE. The CDR3 covers 16 residues. The CDR3 sequence: CASSRNRASSYNEQFF. The CDR3 bases are TGTGCCAGCAGTAGAAACAGGGCGTCTTCCTACAATGAGCAGTTCTTC. The full variable domain, with the rest looked up from reference TRBV5-6 and TRBJ2-1, is DAGVTQSPTHLIKTRGQQVTLRCSPKSGHDTVSWYQQALGQGPQFIFQYYEEEERQRGNFPDRFSGHQFPNYSSELNVNALLLGDSALYLCASSRNRASSYNEQFFGPGTRLTVL.

The DNA for the CDR3 is TGTGCCAGCAGCGCGCCGGGTGTCAGGGAGACCCAGTACTTC. Translating it yields CASSAPGVRETQYF. The chain uses TRBV7-8 and TRBJ2-5; D is unclear. CDR3 length: 14 residues. Germline lookup yields CDR1 SGHVS and CDR2 FQNEAQ. V lost 5 bases to trimming and J lost 5 bases, with 15 bases between them.

The chain links TRBV9 to TRBJ1-2; D remains ambiguous. The CDR3 covers 16 residues. V was pared by 0 bases and J by 7 bases, with 19 bases between. From germline, CDR1 is SGDLS and CDR2 YYNGEE. Here the CDR3 reads CASSVGPTGGPSGYTF. Here the CDR3 DNA reads TGTGCCAGCAGCGTAGGCCCCACCGGTGGCCCGAGTGGCTACACCTTC.

The V gene is TRBV28, the J gene TRBJ2-3; 10 bases map to TRBD2. After removal of 5 bases from V and 0 bases from J, the junction contained 2 bases not matched to a gene. Germline V gene data show CDR1 as MDHEN and CDR2 as SYDVKM. There are 15 residues in the CDR3. The CDR3: CASSRAGGSTDTQYF. Written as DNA, the CDR3 is TGTGCCAGCAGTAGAGCGGGGGGGAGCACAGATACGCAGTATTTT.

The chain employs TRBV11-2 and TRBJ2-7, with D perhaps TRBD2 (6 bases). The CDR3 loop spans 14 amino acids. V was trimmed by 5 bases and J by 0 bases, leaving 11 bases between them. Germline V gene sequence: CDR1 SGHAT, CDR2 FQNNGV. This CDR3 reads CASSPGLSSYEQYF. The CDR3 DNA sequence: TGTGCCAGCAGCCCTGGACTAAGCTCCTACGAGCAGTACTTC.

V usage is TRBV9 and J usage is TRBJ2-7, with 11 nucleotides matching TRBD2. This CDR3 comprises 16 residues. V trimming: 1 base; J trimming: 5 bases; junction bases outside the gene matches: 8. Germline CDR1 and CDR2: SGDLS and YYNGEE. CDR3 protein: CASSVTPSGGLDEQYF. The CDR3 DNA reads TGTGCCAGCAGCGTAACTCCTAGCGGGGGGTTGGACGAGCAGTACTTC.

The V and J genes are TRBV5-1 and TRBJ1-2; 11 bases are shared with TRBD1. CDR1 and CDR2 from the germline V gene are SGHRS and YFSETQ. This CDR3 spans 16 amino acids. The J segment lost 7 bases and the V segment lost 3 bases, leaving 11 bases of the junction unmatched. Written as DNA, the CDR3 is TGCGCCAGCAGCTACGACCGGGACAGGGGGAATGGTGGCTACACCTTC. As protein: CASSYDRDRGNGGYTF.

As concerns this clone: This CDR3 is also generated by other DNA sequences in the sample. The J gene is TRBJ1-5, the V gene TRBV9, with D perhaps TRBD1 (5 bases). The V end was cut by 3 bases, the J end by 5 bases, with 9 bases between. Germline V gene data show CDR1 as SGDLS and CDR2 as YYNGEE. This CDR3 is 13 amino acids long. The CDR3 DNA sequence: TGTGCCAGCAGCGCCGGGGGTGATCAGCCCCAGCATTTT. This sequence encodes CASSAGGDQPQHF.

The chain uses TRBV19 and TRBJ1-1, with 9 nucleotides matching TRBD1. This CDR3 is 14 amino acids long. Germline CDR1 reads LNHDA; CDR2 reads SQIVND (reference sequence). The J segment lost 3 bases and the V segment lost 5 bases, leaving 4 bases of the junction unmatched. The DNA for the CDR3 is TGTGCCAGTAGTGCAGACAGGGGGGACACTGAAGCTTTCTTT. Translation gives CASSADRGDTEAFF.

The rearrangement links TRBV18 to TRBJ1-2; D remains unclear. Trimming stripped 3 bases from V and 2 bases from J, with 4 bases between. The CDR3 has 12 residues. Germline CDR1 is KGHSH and CDR2 is LQKENI. CDR3 nucleotides: TGTGCCAGCTCACCGGAAAACTATGGCTACACCTTC. Amino acids: CASSPENYGYTF.

Details on this clone: The junction and the germline gene differ at one end; a read error may be behind it. The chain is built from TRBV5-3 and TRBJ2-7; D is unresolved. TRBV5-3 is annotated as an ORF whose role is uncertain. The CDR3 sequence is 9 residues long. This CDR3 reads CARSRVKDF. In nucleotides, the CDR3 is TGTGCCAGAAGCCGGGTGAAGGACTTC.

The J gene is TRBJ2-2, the V gene TRBV11-2, with a weak D call TRBD2 (6 bases). Germline V gene data show CDR1 as SGHAT and CDR2 as FQNNGV. This CDR3 has 17 residues. V gave up 4 bases and J gave up 0 bases, with 15 bases separating them. The CDR3 region has the DNA TGTGCCAGCAGCTACCTCCCGCGGGGTACGAACACCGGGGAGCTGTTTTTT. Its protein is CASSYLPRGTNTGELFF.

The chain recombines TRBV7-8 with TRBJ1-2; D may be TRBD1 (5 bases). The length of the CDR3 is 12 residues. Looked up from germline, CDR1 is SGHVS and CDR2 is FQNEAQ. V was cut by 5 bases and J by 5 bases, with 9 bases left in between. The CDR3 DNA reads TGTGCCAGCAGCCCCCGGGGGTATGGCTACACCTTC. It codes for CASSPRGYGYTF.

J is TRBJ1-2 and V is TRBV29-1; D perhaps matches TRBD1 (5 bases). CDR3 length: 13 residues. Trimming pared 3 bases from V and 1 base from J, leaving 9 bases between. Germline CDR1 reads SQVTM; CDR2 reads ANQGSEA. CDR3 sequence reads: CSVEVRDNYGYTF. The CDR3 bases are TGCAGCGTTGAGGTCAGGGATAACTATGGCTACACCTTC. Using reference TRBV29-1 and TRBJ1-2 for the parts outside the CDR3, the full variable domain is SAVISQKPSRDICQRGTSLTIQCQVDSQVTMMFWYRQQPGQSLTLIATANQGSEATYESGFVIDKFPISRPNLTFSTLTVSNMSPEDSSIYLCSVEVRDNYGYTFGSGTRLTVV.

This chain links TRBV15 with TRBJ2-5; maybe TRBD1 (6 bases). With 3 bases removed from V and 0 bases from J, the gap between germline ends came to 8 bases. The CDR3 length is 14 residues. Germline V lookup: CDR1 LNHNV, CDR2 YYDKDF (reference sequence). CDR3 DNA: TGTGCCACCAGCAGCTGGGACAACCAAGAGACCCAGTACTTC. Residues: CATSSWDNQETQYF.

V gene TRBV27 combines with J gene TRBJ2-7; 9 bases are a match to TRBD1. With 0 bases clipped from V and 6 bases from J, the junction kept 6 bases outside the gene matches. There are 15 residues in the CDR3. The germline V gene has CDR1 MNHEY and CDR2 SMNVEV (reference sequence). Here the CDR3 reads CASSLSGTGYVEQYF. The CDR3 DNA reads TGTGCCAGCAGTTTATCAGGGACAGGGTACGTCGAGCAGTACTTC.

About this clone: At one boundary the junction diverges from the germline segment, which might be a read error. J is TRBJ1-1 and V is TRBV9, with D possibly matching TRBD1 (5 bases). Germline CDR1 and CDR2: SGDLS and YYNGEE. The CDR3 runs 14 residues. CDR3 in amino acids: CASSPTTENTEVFF. CDR3 nucleotide sequence: TGTGCCAGCAGCCCAACGACAGAGAACACTGAAGTTTTCTTT. The full variable domain, rest sourced from reference TRBV9 and TRBJ1-1, is DSGVTQTPKHLITATGQRVTLRCSPRSGDLSVYWYQQSLDQGLQFLIQYYNGEERAKGNILERFSAQQFPDLHSELNLSSLELGDSALYFCASSPTTENTEVFFGQGTRLTVV.

This chain connects TRBV28 to TRBJ1-4, with D possibly matching TRBD1 (6 bases). Germline V CDR1 and CDR2: MDHEN, SYDVKM. The V and J ends lost 6 bases and 7 bases respectively, with 15 bases between them. CDR3 length: 14 residues. The chain's CDR3 is CASSWQGMTEKLFF. The CDR3 DNA reads as TGTGCCAGCAGCTGGCAGGGGATGACTGAAAAACTGTTTTTT.

This clone was seen only once. The chain employs TRBV6-1 and TRBJ1-1; D is undetermined. The CDR3 extends over 13 amino acids. V was pared by 7 bases and J by 6 bases, with 15 bases between. Per germline, CDR1 MNHNS and CDR2 SASEGT. This CDR3 reads CASTGRLFAEAFF. For the CDR3, the DNA is TGTGCCAGCACCGGACGCCTGTTCGCTGAAGCTTTCTTT.

The rearrangement joins TRBV7-6 to TRBJ2-1; no reliable D call. V was clipped by 5 bases and J by 7 bases, with 18 bases between them. Germline loops: CDR1 SGHVS, CDR2 FNYEAQ. The CDR3 runs 15 residues. The CDR3 nucleotides read TGTGCCAGCAGCGACCAATATAGAGGAAGGAATGAGCAGTTCTTC. This codes for CASSDQYRGRNEQFF.